Listed here are 5 T cell receptor beta chains from one sample, sequenced in a study of blood T cell repertoires in COVID-19. The repertoire was sequenced with immunoSEQ multiplex PCR; TCRdb's copy has only in-frame clones and lacks some. The sample contains hundreds of thousands of clones, about 88% of which appear only once. Sequenced input: peripheral blood. These receptors originate from a human donor in a cohort sampled during active COVID-19.

This clone was picked up one time. The chain combines TRBV30 with TRBJ1-4, with D tentatively TRBD1 (5 bases). The CDR3 covers 14 residues. Germline V gene sequence: CDR1 GTSNPN, CDR2 SVGIG (reference sequence). V gave up 3 bases and J gave up 5 bases, with 13 bases separating them. In DNA, the CDR3 is TGTGCCTGGAGCTCCGGGACTGCGAATGAAAAACTGTTTTTT. Its translation is CAWSSGTANEKLFF.

With respect to this clone: Other DNA sequences of this sample code for an identical CDR3. The V gene is TRBV18, the J gene TRBJ1-5, with 9 bases that match TRBD1. CDR3 length equals 14 residues. J was trimmed by 4 bases and V by 6 bases; bases with no gene match: 4. The V gene's germline CDR1 is KGHSH and CDR2 LQKENI. The CDR3 DNA reads TGTGCCAGCTCCCTAGGACAGGGGAATCAGCCCCAGCATTTT. Translating gives CASSLGQGNQPQHF.

The chain carries TRBV28 and TRBJ2-1; no reliable D call. Trimming took off 5 bases at V and 7 bases at J, with 9 bases between the two ends. Germline-derived CDR1 and CDR2 are MDHEN and SYDVKM. CDR3 length: 12 residues. The DNA for the CDR3 is TGTGCCAGCAGTCAGGTATTGAATGAGCAGTTCTTC. Residues: CASSQVLNEQFF.

The chain employs TRBV12-3 or TRBV12-4 and TRBJ2-1; no definite D call. V lost 1 base, J lost 7 bases, and 5 bases lay in between. The CDR3 length is 12 residues. CDR3 region: CASSLVRNEQFF. The CDR3 nucleotides are TGTGCCAGCAGTTTAGTCCGGAATGAGCAGTTCTTC.

The rearrangement uses TRBV7-9 and TRBJ1-1; the D gene is possibly TRBD1 (5 bases). Trimming took 3 bases from V and 0 from J, leaving 8 bases between them. The CDR3 is 14 amino acids. Germline CDR1 is SEHNR and CDR2 is FQNEAQ (reference sequence). CDR3 DNA: TGTGCCAGCAGCTTTGGGGGGTTGAACACTGAAGCTTTCTTT. This sequence encodes CASSFGGLNTEAFF. Together with reference TRBV7-9 and TRBJ1-1, the CDR3 gives the full variable domain: DTGVSQNPRHKITKRGQNVTFRCDPISEHNRLYWYRQTLGQGPEFLTYFQNEAQLEKSRLLSDRFSAERPKGSFSTLEIQRTEQGDSAMYLCASSFGGLNTEAFFGQGTRLTVV.